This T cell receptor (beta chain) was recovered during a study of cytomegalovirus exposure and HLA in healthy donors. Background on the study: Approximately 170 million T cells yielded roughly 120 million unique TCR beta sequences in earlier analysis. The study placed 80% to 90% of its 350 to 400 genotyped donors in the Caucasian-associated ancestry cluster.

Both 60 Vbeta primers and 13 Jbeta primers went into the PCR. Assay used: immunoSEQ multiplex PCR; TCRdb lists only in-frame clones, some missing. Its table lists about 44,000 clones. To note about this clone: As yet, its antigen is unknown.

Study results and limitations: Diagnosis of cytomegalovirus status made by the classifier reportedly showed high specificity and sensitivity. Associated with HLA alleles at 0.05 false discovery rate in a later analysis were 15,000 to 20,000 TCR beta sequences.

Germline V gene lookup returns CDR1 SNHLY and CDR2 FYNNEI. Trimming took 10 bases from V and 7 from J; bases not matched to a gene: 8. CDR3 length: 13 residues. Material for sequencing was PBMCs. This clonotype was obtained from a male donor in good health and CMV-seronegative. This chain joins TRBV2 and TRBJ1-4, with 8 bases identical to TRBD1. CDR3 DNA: TGTGCCATCCGCAGGGGGCTGGGTGAAAAACTGTTTTTT. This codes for CAIRRGLGEKLFF.